This passage covers 27 T cell receptor beta chains from one sample sequenced in a study of tissue T cells after allogeneic stem cell transplantation. The repertoire was sequenced with immunoSEQ multiplex PCR; TCRdb's copy has only in-frame clones and lacks some. Here the sample spans 5,500 to 8,500 clones, about 50% being singletons. Time point described: mouse harvest day 7 after allogeneic transplant. The graft held 10^6 splenic CD5+ T cells and 10^7 T-cell-depleted bone marrow cells. Sequencing was carried out using gut tissue. These receptors were obtained from a female BALB/c mouse given C57BL/6 T cells with graft-versus-host disease after an allogeneic hematopoietic cell transplant.

As for this clone: The gene names here belong to mouse. The sequenced fragment ends 1 residue before the CDR3 boundary, so the rest is inferred from the germline J gene. The chain carries TRBV16 and TRBJ2-2; a possible D gene is TRBD1 (6 bases). The V end was cut by 9 bases, the J end by 4 bases, with 9 bases between. This CDR3 comprises 12 residues. CDR1 SGHSA and CDR2 FRNQAP come from the germline V gene. The covered CDR3 bases are TGTGCAAGTACAGGGACCACCGGGCAGCTCTAC. Protein sequence: CASTGTTGQLY. The CDR3 as a whole reads CASTGTTGQLYF.

This clone was observed a few times. Genes here carry mouse names. The observed sequence ends 1 residue before the CDR3 terminus, with the missing tail filled in from the germline J gene. The chain combines TRBV3 with TRBJ2-2; D tentatively fits TRBD1 or TRBD2 (5 bases each). Deletions cut 3 bases from V and 0 bases from J, with 8 bases between. The CDR3 spans 15 residues. CDR1 and CDR2 from the germline V gene are SNHLY and FYNGKV (reference sequence). The CDR3 sequence: CASSFGTANTGQLYF. Partial CDR3 DNA: TGTGCCAGCAGCTTTGGGACCGCAAACACCGGGCAGCTCTAC.

With respect to this clone: Mouse germline and gene names are used. CDR3 protein: CASSLVQDTQYF. The sequenced CDR3 bases are TGTGCCAGCAGCTTAGTCCAAGACACCCAGTAC. The chain uses TRBV3 and TRBJ2-5; no clear D. The sequence runs out 1 residue before the end of the CDR3; the remainder is reconstructed from the germline J gene. Trimming shortened V by 1 base and J by 2 bases, and 1 base separated the two germline ends. The CDR3 spans 12 residues. The V gene's germline CDR1 is SNHLY and CDR2 FYNGKV (reference sequence).

On this clone itself: Any gene name here is a mouse gene name. The missing CDR3 end, 1 residue past where the read stops, is filled in from the germline J gene. The genes are TRBV26 and TRBJ2-1; D gene unclear. V was shortened by 2 bases and J by 7 bases, with 6 bases between the two germline ends. CDR3 length: 12 amino acids. Germline V CDR1 and CDR2: KGHPV, FQNQEV (reference sequence). The DNA read from the CDR3 is TGTGCCAGCAGTCTGACGGAGGCTGAGCAGTTC. This gives the protein CASSLTEAEQF. The full CDR3 is CASSLTEAEQFF.

This clone appeared a few times. Gene names are the mouse ones. The read terminates 1 residue before the CDR3 end, so the remaining end is supplied by the germline J gene. This chain links TRBV3 with TRBJ1-5; TRBD1 aligns across 7 bases. Germline trimming cut 5 bases from V and 3 bases from J; bases unmatched to any gene: 7. The CDR3 length is 15 residues. Germline lookup yields CDR1 SNHLY and CDR2 FYNGKV (reference sequence). The sequenced CDR3 bases are TGTGCCAGCAGCCCAGACAGGGTGGGCAACCAGGCTCCGCTT. Protein: CASSPDRVGNQAPL. The whole CDR3 sequence is CASSPDRVGNQAPLF.

This clone turned up a few times. Gene names are the mouse ones. The CDR3 end lies 1 residue beyond the end of the read and is filled in from the germline J gene. The V gene is TRBV26, the J gene TRBJ1-3; a weak D match, TRBD1 (5 bases). Germline loops: CDR1 KGHPV, CDR2 FQNQEV (reference sequence). There are 15 residues in the CDR3. Trimming took 4 bases from V and 2 from J, leaving 12 bases between them. The CDR3 spells CASSPRGGTGNTLYF. CDR3 DNA, as far as it was read: TGTGCCAGCAGTCCCCGGGGGGGGACTGGAAATACGCTCTAT.

This clone is medium-sized in the sample. Mouse names are used for the genes. The chain's CDR3 is CASSLFPNSDYTF. The part of the CDR3 DNA that was read is TGTGCCAGCAGTCTGTTCCCAAACTCCGACTACACC. This chain links TRBV26 with TRBJ1-2; unclear D gene. The read falls 1 residue short of the CDR3 end, and the missing part is taken from the germline J gene. This CDR3 spans 13 amino acids. The V and J ends lost 1 base and 0 bases respectively, with 3 bases between them. Germline loops: CDR1 KGHPV, CDR2 FQNQEV (reference sequence). The full variable domain, its missing parts supplied by reference TRBV26 and TRBJ1-2, is NSKVIQTPRYLVKGQGQKAKMRCIPEKGHPVVFWYQQNKNNEFKFLINFQNQEVLQQIDMTEKRFSAECPSNSPCSLEIQSSEAGDSALYLCASSLFPNSDYTFGSGTRLLVI.

This clone was recorded a few times. The gene names here belong to mouse. The CDR3 end lies 1 residue beyond the end of the read and is filled in from the germline J gene. J is TRBJ2-7 and V is TRBV16; 8 nucleotides align to TRBD2. Germline trimming cut 2 bases from V and 3 bases from J; bases unmatched to any gene: 3. The germline CDR1 and CDR2 sequences are SGHSA and FRNQAP. The CDR3 is 14 amino acids. The CDR3 sequence: CASSLWGGVYEQYF. CDR3 DNA (partial): TGTGCAAGCAGCTTATGGGGGGGGGTCTATGAACAGTAC. Filled out from reference TRBV16 and TRBJ2-7, the complete variable domain reads NAGVIQTPRHKVTGKGQEATLWCEPISGHSAVFWYRQTIVQGLEFLTYFRNQAPIDDSGMPKERFSAQMPNQSHSTLKIQSTQPQDSAVYLCASSLWGGVYEQYFGPGTRLTVL.

This clone was observed a handful of times. The gene names here belong to mouse. The read terminates 1 residue ahead of where the CDR3 ends, so the germline J gene completes it. The rearrangement joins TRBV16 to TRBJ2-7; D unresolved. The CDR3 covers 11 residues. Germline-derived CDR1 and CDR2 are SGHSA and FRNQAP. Trimming cost V 3 bases and J 0 bases, with 0 bases left between them. The sequenced CDR3 bases are TGTGCAAGCAGCTTCTCCTATGAACAGTAC. Its translation: CASSFSYEQY. In full, the CDR3 is CASSFSYEQYF.

With regard to this clone: Gene names and germline refer to mouse. The read is 1 residue too short to cover the CDR3 end, so that end is filled in from the germline J gene. The chain combines TRBV26 with TRBJ1-1; D unclear. The length of the CDR3 is 13 residues. Germline CDR1 reads KGHPV; CDR2 reads FQNQEV (reference sequence). V shed 1 base and J shed 1 base, with 4 bases lying between them. The part of the CDR3 DNA that was read is TGTGCCAGCAGTCTGTGGGGGAACACAGAAGTCTTC. Its protein is CASSLWGNTEVF. The full CDR3 protein is CASSLWGNTEVFF.

This clone has more than one count but fewer than ten. The listed genes are named as in mouse. The CDR3 end lies 1 residue beyond the end of the read and is filled in from the germline J gene. The chain couples TRBV5 to TRBJ2-7; 9 bases align to TRBD2. Germline CDR1 reads LGHNA; CDR2 reads YNLKQL (reference sequence). The CDR3 contains 13 residues. The V gene end was trimmed by 4 bases and the J gene end by 5 bases; junction bases not matched to a gene: 3. The CDR3 bases that were read are TGTGCCAGCAGCCCACTGGGGGGAAATGAACAGTAC. Encoded protein: CASSPLGGNEQY. The entire CDR3 protein reads CASSPLGGNEQYF.

To note about this clone: The genes and germline here are from mouse. Coverage ceases 1 residue before the CDR3 finishes, and the germline J gene fills in the end. The chain couples TRBV12-2 to TRBJ2-7; 8 nucleotides align to TRBD2. Germline CDR1 is SGHLS and CDR2 is HYDKME. CDR3 length: 16 amino acids. The V gene end was trimmed by 0 bases and the J gene end by 1 base; junction bases not matched to a gene: 7. The sequenced part of the CDR3 DNA is TGTGCCAGCTCTCTCGACGGGGGGGCGCGGTCCTATGAACAGTAC. This translates into CASSLDGGARSYEQY. The whole CDR3 sequence reads CASSLDGGARSYEQYF.

A note on this clone: Any gene name here is a mouse gene name. With the read ending 1 residue before the CDR3 end, the germline J gene is used to fill in that end. This chain links TRBV16 with TRBJ2-5; D is uncertain. Trimming cost V 0 bases and J 6 bases, with 4 bases left between them. The CDR3 consists of 12 residues. Per germline, CDR1 SGHSA and CDR2 FRNQAP. The CDR3 DNA, read in part, is TGTGCAAGCAGCTTAGATGGTGACACCCAGTAC. Translated: CASSLDGDTQY. The whole CDR3 sequence is CASSLDGDTQYF. Looking up the rest from reference TRBV16 and TRBJ2-5 gives the full variable domain: NAGVIQTPRHKVTGKGQEATLWCEPISGHSAVFWYRQTIVQGLEFLTYFRNQAPIDDSGMPKERFSAQMPNQSHSTLKIQSTQPQDSAVYLCASSLDGDTQYFGPGTRLLVL.

Worth noting for this clone: Gene names and germline refer to mouse. Read sequence stops 1 residue before the CDR3 end, and the germline J gene provides the missing end. The chain carries TRBV30 and TRBJ1-3; 8 nucleotides line up with TRBD1. The V and J ends lost 5 bases and 4 bases, in that order; junction bases with no gene match: 7. This CDR3 contains 14 residues. Germline CDR1 reads SQVVS; CDR2 reads ANEGSEA. The chain's CDR3 is CSSAQGAGGNTLYF. Partial CDR3 DNA: TGTAGTTCTGCTCAGGGGGCAGGAGGAAATACGCTCTAT. Full variable domain (remainder filled in from reference TRBV30 and TRBJ1-3): SVLLYQKPNRDICQSGTSLKIQCVADSQVVSMFWYQQFQEQSLMLMATANEGSEATYESGFTKDKFPISRPNLTFSTLTVNNARPGDSSIYFCSSAQGAGGNTLYFGEGSRLIVV.

In this sample, this clone is large. Genes here carry mouse names. Coverage ceases 1 residue before the CDR3 finishes, and the germline J gene fills in the end. The chain recombines TRBV19 with TRBJ2-7; 8 bases line up with TRBD2. Germline trimming cut 2 bases from V and 2 bases from J; bases unmatched to any gene: 0. The germline V gene has CDR1 FNHDT and CDR2 SITEND (reference sequence). The CDR3 loop spans 13 amino acids. The sequenced CDR3 bases are TGTGCCAGCAGTATTGGGGGGGCCTATGAACAGTAC. It encodes CASSIGGAYEQY. The full CDR3 is CASSIGGAYEQYF. The full variable domain, in which reference TRBV19 and TRBJ2-7 provide the parts outside the CDR3, is GGIITQTPKFLIGQEGQKLTLKCQQNFNHDTMYWYRQDSGKGLRLIYYSITENDLQKGDLSEGYDASREKKSSFSLTVTSAQKNEMAVFLCASSIGGAYEQYFGPGTRLTVL.

A note on this clone: Genes and germline come from the mouse. The read ends 1 residue before the CDR3 terminus; that terminus is restored from the germline J gene. The chain couples TRBV19 to TRBJ2-4; 10 bases are shared with TRBD2. V was clipped by 6 bases and J by 1 base; unmatched bases: 5. The CDR3 extends over 15 amino acids. The germline V gene encodes CDR1 FNHDT and CDR2 SITEND (reference sequence). CDR3 residues: CASTGLGAGQNTLYF. The CDR3 DNA, read in part, is TGTGCCAGCACCGGACTGGGGGCGGGTCAAAACACCTTGTAC.

With respect to this clone: The gene symbols are mouse symbols. The CDR3 goes on 1 residue after the read ends, and that part is filled in from the germline J gene. The rearrangement links TRBV26 to TRBJ1-3, with D maybe TRBD1 (5 bases). CDR3 length equals 15 residues. The ends were cut back, 2 bases at V and 0 bases at J, with 8 bases in the middle. The germline V gene has CDR1 KGHPV and CDR2 FQNQEV (reference sequence). The CDR3 DNA, read in part, is TGTGCCAGCAGTCTGGACAGTCATTCTGGAAATACGCTCTAT. Its protein product is CASSLDSHSGNTLY. The whole CDR3 sequence reads CASSLDSHSGNTLYF.

By share, this clone ranks as medium-sized. The genes are named according to mouse. The CDR3 end falls 1 residue outside the read, so it is completed with the germline J gene. The J gene is TRBJ2-7, the V gene TRBV26, with D possibly matching TRBD1 (6 bases). CDR3 length equals 12 residues. The germline gives CDR1 KGHPV, CDR2 FQNQEV (reference sequence). V was clipped by 4 bases and J by 3 bases, with 7 bases between them. The DNA read from the CDR3 is TGTGCCAGCAGTCGGGACAACTATGAACAGTAC. It yields the protein CASSRDNYEQY. The full CDR3 protein is CASSRDNYEQYF. Together with reference TRBV26 and TRBJ2-7, the CDR3 gives the full variable domain: NSKVIQTPRYLVKGQGQKAKMRCIPEKGHPVVFWYQQNKNNEFKFLINFQNQEVLQQIDMTEKRFSAECPSNSPCSLEIQSSEAGDSALYLCASSRDNYEQYFGPGTRLTVL.

To note about this clone: Gene and germline names: mouse. Sequencing ends 1 residue short of the CDR3 end; the germline J gene provides the rest. The chain joins TRBV3 to TRBJ2-4; 7 bases align to TRBD2. This CDR3 has 15 residues. J gave up 0 bases and V 3 bases, and 3 bases lay outside the gene matches. Germline lookup yields CDR1 SNHLY and CDR2 FYNGKV (reference sequence). The CDR3 region is CASSLTGTSQNTLYF. CDR3 DNA (partial): TGTGCCAGCAGCTTGACTGGGACTAGTCAAAACACCTTGTAC. Filled out from reference TRBV3 and TRBJ2-4, the complete variable domain reads GPKVLQIPSHQIIDMGQMVTLNCDPVSNHLYFYWYKQILGQQMEFLVNFYNGKVMEKSKLFKDQFSVERPDGSYFTLKIQPTALEDSAVYFCASSLTGTSQNTLYFGAGTRLSVL.

Worth noting for this clone: A junction boundary mismatches the germline segment, possibly from a read error. Gene names and germline refer to mouse. The DNA ends 1 residue before the CDR3 does, and the rest of the CDR3 is filled in from the germline J gene. The chain uses TRBV2 and TRBJ2-4, with D possibly TRBD1 on 6 matching bases. Germline V CDR1 and CDR2: LGHNA, YSYQKL. The length of the CDR3 is 15 residues. The DNA read from the CDR3 is TGTACCAGCAGCCAAACTCCGGACAGCAAATACACCTTGTAC. Translation: CTSSQTPDSKYTLY. The whole CDR3 sequence is CTSSQTPDSKYTLYF.

On this clone itself: Gene names are the mouse ones. Read data end 1 residue before the CDR3 end; the end is taken from the germline J gene. The genes are TRBV13-3 and TRBJ2-3; D unclear. With 0 bases removed from V and 3 bases from J, the gap between germline ends came to 5 bases. Germline V CDR1 and CDR2: NNHDY, SYVADS. The length of the CDR3 is 13 residues. The sequenced CDR3 bases are TGTGCCAGCAGTGATGCCAGGGCAGAAACGCTGTAT. It translates to CASSDARAETLY. The complete CDR3 sequence is CASSDARAETLYF.

A remark on this clone: Mouse germline and gene names are used. The read ends 1 residue shy of where the CDR3 ends; the end is completed using the germline J gene. The V call is TRBV16, the J call TRBJ2-3; no definite D call. With 5 bases removed from V and 0 bases from J, the gap between germline ends came to 3 bases. The CDR3 length is 12 residues. CDR1 is SGHSA and CDR2 is FRNQAP in the germline V gene. CDR3 amino acids: CASSTSAETLYF. Partial CDR3 DNA: TGTGCAAGCAGCACTAGTGCAGAAACGCTGTAT. Together with reference TRBV16 and TRBJ2-3, the CDR3 gives the full variable domain: NAGVIQTPRHKVTGKGQEATLWCEPISGHSAVFWYRQTIVQGLEFLTYFRNQAPIDDSGMPKERFSAQMPNQSHSTLKIQSTQPQDSAVYLCASSTSAETLYFGSGTRLTVL.

Note on this clone: Gene names and germline match the mouse. CDR3 DNA, as far as it was read: TGTGCCAGCAGTCTGCACAAAACAAACACCGGGCAGCTCTAC. This encodes CASSLHKTNTGQLY. The entire CDR3 protein is CASSLHKTNTGQLYF. The V call is TRBV26, the J call TRBJ2-2; D remains ambiguous. The read terminates 1 residue before the CDR3 end, so the remaining end is supplied by the germline J gene. The CDR3 has 15 residues. V was clipped by 2 bases and J by 0 bases, with 7 bases between them. Germline assignment: CDR1 KGHPV and CDR2 FQNQEV (reference sequence).

The table lists this clone with a few counts. The germline and genes are mouse ones. The sequence runs out 1 residue before the end of the CDR3; the remainder is reconstructed from the germline J gene. The chain employs TRBV26 and TRBJ1-2; no definite D call. The CDR3 covers 11 residues. V was pared by 2 bases and J by 4 bases, with 2 bases between. From germline, CDR1 is KGHPV and CDR2 FQNQEV (reference sequence). The sequenced CDR3 bases are TGTGCCAGCAGTCTGGGCTCCGACTACACC. This encodes CASSLGSDYT. The whole CDR3 protein is CASSLGSDYTF.

On this clone itself: Gene names denote mouse genes. Read sequence stops 1 residue before the CDR3 end, and the germline J gene provides the missing end. The chain couples TRBV13-3 to TRBJ1-5; possibly TRBD1 for D (5 bases). V was cut by 3 bases and J by 2 bases, with 9 bases left in between. The length of the CDR3 is 14 residues. CDR1 is NNHDY and CDR2 is SYVADS in the germline V gene. The sequenced CDR3 bases are TGTGCCAGCAGTGGGGGGGGAGACAACCAGGCTCCGCTT. Amino acids: CASSGGGDNQAPL. The whole CDR3 sequence is CASSGGGDNQAPLF.

Details on this clone: Gene names are mouse gene names. The read ends 1 residue shy of where the CDR3 ends; the end is completed using the germline J gene. The chain has TRBV13-2 and TRBJ1-1, with D possibly matching TRBD1 (5 bases). V lost 4 bases to trimming and J lost 3 bases, with 16 bases between them. Germline-derived CDR1 and CDR2 are NNHNN and SYGAGS (reference sequence). The CDR3 runs 15 residues. The CDR3 sequence: CASGILRGDYTEVFF. The CDR3 bases that were read are TGTGCCAGCGGTATTCTTCGGGGGGATTACACAGAAGTCTTC.

This clone was seen only a few times. Gene names are mouse gene names. The DNA ends 1 residue before the CDR3 does, and the rest of the CDR3 is filled in from the germline J gene. The rearrangement links TRBV19 to TRBJ2-5; D is possibly TRBD2 (7 bases). CDR3 length equals 13 residues. V lost 1 base and J 6 bases, leaving 9 bases between the germline ends. The germline V gene has CDR1 FNHDT and CDR2 SITEND (reference sequence). The sequenced part of the CDR3 DNA is TGTGCCAGCAGTATAAGGGGGGGTGACACCCAGTAC. Its protein is CASSIRGGDTQY. The whole CDR3 sequence reads CASSIRGGDTQYF.